This paragraph covers one T cell receptor (beta chain) sequence. Its target is not known. Treatment of the sample: roughly 10-day PBMC culture with coronavirus spike peptide pools or control peptides (ViraFEST assay). Following a culture period (around eleven days), negative selection was used to isolate CD4+ T cells. The data are from a study of vaccination and CD4 T cells after COVID-19. As for the study in general: Every culture used as a control got a CEFX pool, an HIV-1 Nef pool, or no peptide.

Whole-study results and caveats: Spike mono-reactivity was found in 304 of the 307 vaccine-specific clones identified in convalescent patients.

Germline values: CDR1 MDHEN, CDR2 SYDVKM. With V trimmed by 6 bases and J by 4 bases, 12 bases remained unmatched. The CDR3 extends over 16 amino acids. Cultured CD4+ T cells had their DNA profiled by the Oncomine TCR Beta short-read assay. DNA came from CD4+ T cells after culture. Each CDR3 protein gets one entry after TCRdb re-called the PCR reads with MiXCR. The sample has around 14,000 distinct CDR3 sequences; about 50% are singletons. This TCR came from a human donor who had recovered from COVID-19. Sequencing used CD4+ T cells from blood, cultured in vitro. The chain carries TRBV28 and TRBJ2-3, with TRBD2 identical over 8 bases. DNA of the CDR3: TGTGCCAGCAGCCCTATAGGACTAGCAGTTCCAGATACGCAGTATTTT. This encodes CASSPIGLAVPDTQYF.